These T cell receptor beta chains were read from a single sample in a study of neurological immune-mediated disorders. TCRdb called the 5' RACE reads again in MiXCR, with one record for every CDR3 protein. The data show about 62,000 distinct CDR3 sequences, with less than 4% seen just once and roughly 2.2% held by the top ten. The sample was PBMCs. The receptors derive from a woman aged 45-60 years with multiple sclerosis. The CDR3 runs from the conserved cysteine through the conserved F or W. The D gene is left open where the match is weak. Only part of the rows carry a size: once, few, many, or a class if the clone is expanded.

d_gene,abundance,len,v_gene,j_gene,CDR3nt,CDR3aa
TRBD1,many,15,TRBV5-1,TRBJ1-5,TGCGCCAGCAGCCCGGACAGGGGTAGCAATCAGCCCCAGAATTTT,CASSPDRGSNQPQNF
NA,many,14,TRBV29-1,TRBJ1-2,TGCAGCGTTGAAGATTTGCAGGTTAACTATGGCTACACCTTC,CSVEDLQVNYGYTF
TRBD2,many,16,TRBV29-1,TRBJ2-3,TGCAGCGCCCCAGCCCGGGCTAGCGGGAGGACAGATACGCAGTATTTT,CSAPARASGRTDTQYF
TRBD2,many,14,TRBV20-1,TRBJ2-7,TGCAGTGCTAGTTATAGCGGGAGCCTCTACGAGCAGTACTTC,CSASYSGSLYEQYF
NA,many,12,TRBV2,TRBJ2-7,TGTGCCAGCTCGACACTAGGGAGGGAGCAGTACTTC,CASSTLGREQYF
NA,medium-sized,13,TRBV7-2,TRBJ2-7,TGTGCCAGCAGCTTAGGAGGGCTTGTCGAGCAGTACTTC,CASSLGGLVEQYF
NA,many,15,TRBV5-1,TRBJ2-5,TGCGCCAGCAGCTTGGGACAGGGACTACAAGAGACCCAGTACTTC,CASSLGQGLQETQYF
NA,many,11,TRBV28,TRBJ2-3,TGTGCCAGCAGTCGCCCGAATACGCAGTATTTT,CASSRPNTQYF
NA,many,13,TRBV12-3/TRBV12-4,TRBJ2-7,TGTGCCAGCAGTCGGACCGATTCCTACGAGCAGTACTTC,CASSRTDSYEQYF
NA,many,13,TRBV7-7,TRBJ2-2,TGTGCTAGCAGCCCAACGATATCCGGGGAGCTGTTTTTT,CASSPTISGELFF
NA,many,12,TRBV16,TRBJ2-7,TGTGCCAGCAGCCAATCCCTCCACGAGCAGTACTTC,CASSQSLHEQYF
NA,many,16,TRBV20-1,TRBJ2-1,TGCAGTGCTAGAGATTACGGGGCGAGCTCCTACAATGAGCAGTTCTTC,CSARDYGASSYNEQFF
NA,many,12,TRBV3-1,TRBJ1-5,TGTGCCAGCAGCCAAGGGCCCTTGCCCCAGCATTTT,CASSQGPLPQHF
NA,many,15,TRBV4-3,TRBJ2-5,TGCGCCAGCAGCCTCGGGGGGCGAGTGGGAGAGACCCAGTACTTC,CASSLGGRVGETQYF
NA,many,15,TRBV7-2,TRBJ2-5,TGTGCCAGCAGCCCGGTTCGTTCGGGCCCGGAGACCCAGTACTTC,CASSPVRSGPETQYF
NA,many,16,TRBV6-6,TRBJ1-1,TGTGCCAGCAGTTACGGGGGGCGGGGGTGGAACACTGAAGCTTTCTTT,CASSYGGRGWNTEAFF
NA,many,15,TRBV20-1,TRBJ2-5,TGCAGTGCTAAGAAAATGGGGCTGTACCAAGAGACCCAGTACTTC,CSAKKMGLYQETQYF
TRBD1,many,14,TRBV10-3,TRBJ1-1,TGTGCCATCAGTGACCCCAACAGGGGGACTGAAGCTTTCTTT,CAISDPNRGTEAFF
TRBD1,many,16,TRBV5-1,TRBJ2-7,TGCGCCAGCAGCTTTTCCACGGGACAGGGAGCCTACGAGCAGTACTTC,CASSFSTGQGAYEQYF
NA,many,15,TRBV15,TRBJ2-4,TGTGCCACCAGCAGAGATCCGGAGGGGGGAAACATTCAGTACTTC,CATSRDPEGGNIQYF
NA,many,16,TRBV11-2,TRBJ2-3,TGTGCCAGCGGGCTGAAACTAGCTTTTAGCACAGATACGCAGTATTTT,CASGLKLAFSTDTQYF
NA,many,15,TRBV5-1,TRBJ1-2,TGCGCCAGCAGCTTGAGAGGGGTCCGGTCGTATGGCTACACCTTC,CASSLRGVRSYGYTF
NA,many,11,TRBV2,TRBJ1-1,TGTGCCAGCAGTCCCGAAGCAGCAGCTTTCTTT,CASSPEAAAFF
NA,many,18,TRBV15,TRBJ1-2,TGTGCCACCAGCAGAGATGTGGGGAGAAGAGACCCTAACTATGGCTACACCTTC,CATSRDVGRRDPNYGYTF
TRBD1,few,16,TRBV20-1,TRBJ2-6,TGCAGTGCTACAACGGGACAGATCTCTGGGGCCAAAGTCCTGACTTTC,CSATTGQISGAKVLTF
NA,many,15,TRBV29-1,TRBJ1-1,TGCAGCGTCTCCCCCCGGCAGGGCCTGAACACTGAAGCTTTCTTT,CSVSPRQGLNTEAFF
TRBD1,few,13,TRBV7-9,TRBJ2-1,TGTGCCAGCAGCTTAAGACAGGGGGCTGAGCAGTTCTTC,CASSLRQGAEQFF
NA,NA,12,TRBV6-2/TRBV6-3,TRBJ2-7,TGTGCCAGCATCGGGAGCTCCTACGAGCAGTACTTC,CASIGSSYEQYF
NA,many,15,TRBV7-2,TRBJ1-5,TGTGCCAGCAGCCCGGCGGTTCAGGGCGATCAGCCCCAGCATTTT,CASSPAVQGDQPQHF
TRBD2,many,16,TRBV7-2,TRBJ2-2,TGTGCCAGCAGCTTAGCGTCTAGCGGGAATACCGGGGAGCTGTTTTTT,CASSLASSGNTGELFF
NA,many,16,TRBV7-2,TRBJ2-7,TGTGCCAGCAGCTTACAGTTGGAGCGGAGCCCCTACGAGCAGTACTTC,CASSLQLERSPYEQYF
TRBD2,many,13,TRBV9,TRBJ2-1,TGTGCCAGCAGCGTTTTAGAGGGAGGGCAGCAGTTCTTC,CASSVLEGGQQFF
NA,few,15,TRBV20-1,TRBJ1-5,TGCAGTGCTAGAGGGGTAGGGGCCCATCAGCGGCCCCAGAATTTT,CSARGVGAHQRPQNF
NA,many,14,TRBV7-9,TRBJ2-1,TGTGCCAGCAGCCGAGACTTGCTGTCTCATGAGCAGTTCTTC,CASSRDLLSHEQFF
NA,many,18,TRBV7-9,TRBJ1-3,TGTGCCAGCAGCTCCCTCGCCGGCACAGTCCTTTCTGGAAACACCATATATTTT,CASSSLAGTVLSGNTIYF
TRBD1,NA,14,TRBV20-1,TRBJ1-1,TGCAGTGCTCCCCGGAGGACAGGCGTCACTGAAGCTTTCTTT,CSAPRRTGVTEAFF
NA,many,15,TRBV7-6,TRBJ1-4,TGTGCCAGCAGCTTAGATTGGGACACTAATGAAAAACTGTTTTTT,CASSLDWDTNEKLFF
NA,many,15,TRBV7-2,TRBJ1-2,TGTGCCAGCAGCTTAGTTTCCGGCAGGACCGATGGCTACACCTTC,CASSLVSGRTDGYTF
TRBD2,many,14,TRBV10-3,TRBJ2-4,TGTGCCATCAGTGAGCTAGCGGGAAAGAACATTCAGTACTTC,CAISELAGKNIQYF
NA,many,13,TRBV20-1,TRBJ2-4,TGCAGTGCTGCAACAGTTTTCAAAAACATTCAGTACTTC,CSAATVFKNIQYF
TRBD1,many,14,TRBV20-1,TRBJ1-1,TGCAGTGCTATTACCGGGACAGCGAACACTGAAGCTTTCTTT,CSAITGTANTEAFF
TRBD2,NA,13,TRBV7-7,TRBJ2-1,TGTGCTAGCAGCTTCGAAGCGGGAGGGCCGGCGTTCTTC,CASSFEAGGPAFF
TRBD2,many,15,TRBV7-9,TRBJ2-5,TGTGCCAGCAGCCAGGGGACTAGCGGCCAAGAGACCCAGTACTTC,CASSQGTSGQETQYF
TRBD2,many,13,TRBV10-3,TRBJ2-1,TGTGCCATCAGTGGGCCGGGGGGGGATGAGCAGTTCTTC,CAISGPGGDEQFF
NA,many,15,TRBV27,TRBJ2-2,TGTGCCAGCAGCGACGGGGGCCCGGGCACCGGGGAGCTGTTTTTT,CASSDGGPGTGELFF
NA,many,14,TRBV12-3/TRBV12-4,TRBJ2-5,TGTGCCAGCAGTTTAGCTGGCGGTTCAGGGACCCAGTACTTC,CASSLAGGSGTQYF
TRBD2,many,12,TRBV20-1,TRBJ2-1,TGCAGTGCCCGACTAGCGGGAGATGAGCAGTTCTTC,CSARLAGDEQFF
TRBD1,many,15,TRBV24-1,TRBJ2-5,TGTGCCACCAGCCGACAGGGGACAGGGAGAGAGACCCAGTACTTC,CATSRQGTGRETQYF
NA,medium-sized,16,TRBV10-3,TRBJ2-5,TGTGCCATCAGTGAGTCCCGACAGGACGCGGGGGAGACCCAGTACTTC,CAISESRQDAGETQYF
TRBD1,few,13,TRBV25-1,TRBJ1-6,TGTGCCAGCAGTGACAGGGGGTACTCACCCCTCAACTTT,CASSDRGYSPLNF
NA,many,18,TRBV20-1,TRBJ1-1,TGCAGTGCTAGAGGGTTCGGCAACTCAGCCTCGATGAACACTGAAGCTTTCTTT,CSARGFGNSASMNTEAFF
NA,many,16,TRBV7-3,TRBJ1-2,TGTGCCAGCAACCTACGGGGGGTCAGTGGTCGGCGTGGCTACACCTTC,CASNLRGVSGRRGYTF